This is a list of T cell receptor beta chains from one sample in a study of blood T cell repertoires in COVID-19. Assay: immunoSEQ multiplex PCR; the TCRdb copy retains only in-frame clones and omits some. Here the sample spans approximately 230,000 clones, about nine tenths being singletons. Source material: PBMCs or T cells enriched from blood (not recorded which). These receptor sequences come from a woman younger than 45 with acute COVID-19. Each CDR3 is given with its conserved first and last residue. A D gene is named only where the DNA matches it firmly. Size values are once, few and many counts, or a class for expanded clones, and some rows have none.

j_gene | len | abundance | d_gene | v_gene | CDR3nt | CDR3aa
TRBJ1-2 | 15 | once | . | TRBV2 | TGTGCCAGCGTCTCAGGCGAGCCTCAGTTCTATGGCTACACCTTC | CASVSGEPQFYGYTF
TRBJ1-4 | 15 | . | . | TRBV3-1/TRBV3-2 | TGTGCCAGCAGCCATAGTACGCTTCGGGGTGAAAAACTGTTTTTT | CASSHSTLRGEKLFF
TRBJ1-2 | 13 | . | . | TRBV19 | TGTGCCAGTAGTCAGGACAAAGAGTATGGCTACACCTTC | CASSQDKEYGYTF
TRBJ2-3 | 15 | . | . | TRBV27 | TGTGCCAGCAGTTTATGGGGGAGGCGCACAGATACGCAGTATTTT | CASSLWGRRTDTQYF
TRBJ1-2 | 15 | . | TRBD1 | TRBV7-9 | TGTGCCAGCGTGGCCGCGGGACAGGCTATACGCGGCTACACCTTC | CASVAAGQAIRGYTF
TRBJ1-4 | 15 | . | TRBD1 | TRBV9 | TGTGCCAGCAGCGTCACGACAGGGGAGGGCGAAAAACTGTTTTTT | CASSVTTGEGEKLFF
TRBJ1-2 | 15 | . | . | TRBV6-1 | TGTGCCAGCAGTGAAGCGCTTCAGGGAATGGGGGGCTACACCTTC | CASSEALQGMGGYTF
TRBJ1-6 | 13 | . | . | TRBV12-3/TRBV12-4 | TGTGCCAGCAGTTTTGTCCCGAATTCACCCCTCCACTTT | CASSFVPNSPLHF
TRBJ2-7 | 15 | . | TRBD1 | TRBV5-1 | TGCGCCAGCAGAAAGAGACAGGGTCAGGTCTACGAGCAGTACTTC | CASRKRQGQVYEQYF
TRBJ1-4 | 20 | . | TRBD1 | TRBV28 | TGTGCCAGCAGTTCAAACCTCCCCGGACAGGGGGTTGCAACTAATGAAAAACTGTTTTTT | CASSSNLPGQGVATNEKLFF
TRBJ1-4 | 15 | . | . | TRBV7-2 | TGTGCCAGCAGCTCGAGGATACCAACTAATGAAAAACTGTTTTTT | CASSSRIPTNEKLFF
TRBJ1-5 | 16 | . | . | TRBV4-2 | TGTGCCAGCAGCCAATCCCCGGAAGGGGGTAAACAGCCCCAGCATTTT | CASSQSPEGGKQPQHF
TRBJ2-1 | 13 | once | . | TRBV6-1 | TGTGCCAGCAGTGAATGGAGCAGGGGAGAGCAGTTCTTC | CASSEWSRGEQFF
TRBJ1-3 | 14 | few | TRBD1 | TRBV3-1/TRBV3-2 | TGTGCCAGCAGCGCCGGGACAGGGGGAGACACCATATATTTT | CASSAGTGGDTIYF
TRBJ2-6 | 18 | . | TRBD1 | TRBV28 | TGTGCCAGCAGTGGGCCGGGACAGGGAGTTTCTGGGGCCAACGTCCTGACTTTC | CASSGPGQGVSGANVLTF
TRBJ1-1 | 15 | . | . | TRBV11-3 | TGTGCCAGCAGCTTAGACGGACTCTACGGGACTGAAGCTTTCTTT | CASSLDGLYGTEAFF
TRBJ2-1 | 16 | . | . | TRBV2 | TGTGCCAGCAGTGAATTAATAGCGGACTCCTACAATGAGCAGTTCTTC | CASSELIADSYNEQFF
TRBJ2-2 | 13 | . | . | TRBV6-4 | TGTGCCAGCAGTCCTGCGAACACCGGGGAGCTGTTTTTT | CASSPANTGELFF
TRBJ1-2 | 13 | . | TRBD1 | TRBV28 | TGTGCCAGCACCCCCGGGACAGCCTATGGCTACACCTTC | CASTPGTAYGYTF
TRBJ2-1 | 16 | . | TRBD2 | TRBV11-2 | TGTGCCAGCAGCCCCCAGGGCAGCGGGGCCTACAATGAGCAGTTCTTC | CASSPQGSGAYNEQFF
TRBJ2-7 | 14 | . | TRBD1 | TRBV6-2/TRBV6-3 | TGTGCCAGCAGTTACTCAGGCAGGGGGTCCGAGCAGTACTTC | CASSYSGRGSEQYF
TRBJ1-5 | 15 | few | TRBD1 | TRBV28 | TGTGCCAGCAGATTGGACAGGGGCCGGGGGCAGCCCCAGCATTTT | CASRLDRGRGQPQHF
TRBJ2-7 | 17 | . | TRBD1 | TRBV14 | TGTGCCAGCAGCCAGACGGGGACCGGGACAGGGATCCACGAGCAGTACTTC | CASSQTGTGTGIHEQYF
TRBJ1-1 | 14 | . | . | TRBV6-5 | TGTGCCAGCTCTTTGATGGGGGGTTGGACTGAAGCTTTCTTT | CASSLMGGWTEAFF
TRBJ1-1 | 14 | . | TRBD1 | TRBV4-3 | TGCGCCAGCAGCCCAGGACAGGGGGGCACTGAAGCTTTCTTT | CASSPGQGGTEAFF
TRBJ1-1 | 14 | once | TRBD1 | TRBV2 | TGTGCCAGCAGCCAGGACAGGGTGAACACTGAAGCTTTCTTT | CASSQDRVNTEAFF
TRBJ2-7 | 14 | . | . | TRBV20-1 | TGCAGTGCTAGTCGAGACATAGTCCCCTACGAGCAGTACTTC | CSASRDIVPYEQYF
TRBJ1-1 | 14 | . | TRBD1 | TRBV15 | TGTGCCACCAGCAGAGGAACAGGGGGCACTGAAGCTTTCTTT | CATSRGTGGTEAFF
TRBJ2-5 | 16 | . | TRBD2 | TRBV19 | TGTGCCAGTAGTCAACGGTTGGGACTAGCGGGAGAGACCCAGTACTTC | CASSQRLGLAGETQYF
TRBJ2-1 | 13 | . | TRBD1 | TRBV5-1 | TGCGCCAGCAGCTTCGGGACAGGGAATGAGCAGTTCTTC | CASSFGTGNEQFF
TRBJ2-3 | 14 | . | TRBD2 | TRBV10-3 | TGTGCCATCACCAGCGGGGGGCACACAGATACGCAGTATTTT | CAITSGGHTDTQYF
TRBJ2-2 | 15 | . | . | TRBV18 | TGTGCCAGCTCACCACAAGACAGGAACACCGGGGAGCTGTTTTTT | CASSPQDRNTGELFF
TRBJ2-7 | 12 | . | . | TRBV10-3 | TGTGCCATCAGTGCCAGTGACTACGAGCAGTACTTC | CAISASDYEQYF
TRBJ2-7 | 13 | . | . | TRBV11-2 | TGTGCCAGCAGCTTACAGGGTACCTACGAGCAGTACTTC | CASSLQGTYEQYF
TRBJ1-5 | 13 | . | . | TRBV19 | TGTGCCGGGGCGTTGGGGAACAATCAGCCCCAGCATTTT | CAGALGNNQPQHF
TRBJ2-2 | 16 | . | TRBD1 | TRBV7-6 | TGTGCCAGCAGCTTACTCCTGGGACAGGTGGACGGGGAGCTGTTTTTT | CASSLLLGQVDGELFF
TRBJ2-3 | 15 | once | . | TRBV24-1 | TGTGCCACCAGTGGCGTCGGGAGAGGAACAGATACGCAGTATTTT | CATSGVGRGTDTQYF
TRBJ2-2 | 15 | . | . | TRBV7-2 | TGTGCCAGCACCCAACGTAGGACTGGCACCGGGGAGCTGTTTTTT | CASTQRRTGTGELFF
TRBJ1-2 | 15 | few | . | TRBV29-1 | . | CSVLGTGQLNGGYTF
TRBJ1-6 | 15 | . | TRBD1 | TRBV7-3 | TGTGCCAGCAGCTACGGGGGACAGGGTATATCACCCCTCCACTTT | CASSYGGQGISPLHF
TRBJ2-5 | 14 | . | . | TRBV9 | TGTGCCAGCAGCGTAGCGGGCAGGGGAGAGACCCAGTACTTC | CASSVAGRGETQYF
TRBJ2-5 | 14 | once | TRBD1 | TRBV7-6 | TGTGCCAGCAGCACTAGGGACAGTCAATGGACCCAGTACTTC | CASSTRDSQWTQYF
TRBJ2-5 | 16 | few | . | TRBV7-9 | TGTGCCAGCAGCTTAGCGGGGCTTAACTCCCAAGAGACCCAGTACTTC | CASSLAGLNSQETQYF
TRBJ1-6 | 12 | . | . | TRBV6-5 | TGTGCCAGCGGCGGAAGGAACTCACCCCTCCACTTT | CASGGRNSPLHF
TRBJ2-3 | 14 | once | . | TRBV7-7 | TGTGCTAGCAGCAAGCAGGGTGGGCCAGATACGCAGTATTTT | CASSKQGGPDTQYF
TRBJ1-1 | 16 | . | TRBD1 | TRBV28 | TGTGCCAGCAGTACCGGGACAGGGACACCGAACACTGAAGCTTTCTTT | CASSTGTGTPNTEAFF
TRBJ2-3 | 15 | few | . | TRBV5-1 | TGCGCCAGCAGCTTGGGAACAACCCGCACAGATACGCAGTATTTT | CASSLGTTRTDTQYF
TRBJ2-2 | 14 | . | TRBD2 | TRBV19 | TGTGCCAGTAGTGTCGGGGGGGCCGCCGGGGAGCTGTTTTTT | CASSVGGAAGELFF
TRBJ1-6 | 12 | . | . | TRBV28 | TGTGCCAGCAGTAGGGGTGGTTCACCCCTCCACTTT | CASSRGGSPLHF
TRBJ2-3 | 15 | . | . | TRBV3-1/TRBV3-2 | TGTGCCAGCAGCCAAGCAGGGTACCTTCCGGGTACGCAGTATTTT | CASSQAGYLPGTQYF
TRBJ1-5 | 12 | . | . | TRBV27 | TGTGCCAGCCATAATGCGGGTCAGCCCCAGCATTTT | CASHNAGQPQHF
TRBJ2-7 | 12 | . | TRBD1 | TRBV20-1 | TGCAGTGCTAGTACAGGGGTACACGAGCAGTACTTC | CSASTGVHEQYF